The source of this T cell receptor (beta chain) is a study of T-cell reconstitution after alpha-beta-depleted transplantation in children listed by TCRdb under 2016. With respect to the entire study: The study quantitatively tracked T-cell immune reconstitution after TCRalphabeta/CD19-depleted allogeneic hematopoietic cell transplantation in children using TCR repertoire profiling.

The meaning of the sample's treatment or condition label: allogeneic hematopoietic cell transplantation with graft depleted of TCRalphabeta T cells and CD19 B cells. Transplant recipients were children who received TCRalphabeta/CD19-depleted allogeneic hematopoietic cell grafts. Concerning this clonotype itself: Its target antigen remains unknown. Qualities for individual bases were not recorded, and no much larger clone is one base off.

Broad study findings and their caveats: The frequencies of hyperexpanded clones fell over the following months, and after one year, T-cell counts and TCRbeta diversity were mostly attributed to newly produced T cells. The apparently early recovery of alphabetaT-cell counts about two months after transplant reportedly depended on only several hundred rapidly expanded clones that came from non-depleted graft cells. In some patients, the high TCRbeta diversity seen at day 60 was put down to recipient T cells and intrathymic progenitors that had survived conditioning.

Libraries were prepared through PCR. Sequenced using an Illumina HiSeq 2500. TCR library preparation used molecular barcoding, with unique molecular identifiers applied to normalize quantification of the TCRbeta repertoire. Clones were called with MiXCR by TCRdb after fastp trimmed the public reads at Q25, and only in-frame beta chains were retained. Each CDR3 protein appears once, grouped with its most common genes and DNA. The table for this sample lists about 440,000 distinct CDR3 sequences; about 40% of them were counted only once. In total, the top ten clones hold 25% to 30% of the sample. The CDR3, cysteine through phenylalanine, is 15 amino acids long. This entry keeps only the CDR3 DNA: 45 bases, framed from base 1. In the germline V gene, CDR1 corresponds to SGHTA and CDR2 to FQGNSA. V is clipped by 3 bases and J by 4 bases, and the sequence between their germline boundaries is 14 bases long.

The sample in question was PBMCs, obtained before TCRalphabeta/CD19-depleted stem cell transplant. This clonotype originated in a girl under 10 years old with aplastic anemia, due to receive a stem cell transplant. The rearranged chain carries TRBV7-2 and TRBJ2-3, with TRBD2 perhaps the D gene, on 5 matching bases. The DNA is TGTGCCAGCAGCTTCTCTACTAGAAAGGCAGATACGCAGTATTTT. It encodes CASSFSTRKADTQYF.